The clone carrying this T cell receptor (beta chain) was seen many times. TCRdb re-derived calls from the 5' RACE reads in MiXCR, one entry per CDR3 protein. The sample has 80,000 to 130,000 distinct CDR3 sequences, 11% seen once. Germline CDR1 and CDR2: LGHDT and YNNKEL (reference sequence). The CDR3 is 16 residues long. The V gene end was trimmed by 0 bases and the J gene end by 2 bases; junction bases not matched to a gene: 4. These data are taken from a study of T-cell memory formation after mild COVID-19. Study background: The two donors had largely donor-specific TCR clusters.

The TCR sequence derives from a man between 18 and 29 years old who had mild COVID-19 (a few samples of this study predate the infection). Cell type and time point are not known. The sequencing input was PBMCs or a T cell subset sorted from them (not recorded which). V and J are TRBV3-1 and TRBJ2-3; TRBD2 agrees at 8 bases. The CDR3 reads CASSQEGGGHTDTQYF. CDR3 nucleotide sequence: TGTGCCAGCAGCCAAGAGGGCGGGGGGCACACAGATACGCAGTATTTT.